The 22 T cell receptor beta chains below come from one sample, sequenced in a study of brain T cells in children with intractable seizures. Clones were sequenced by immunoSEQ multiplex PCR, and TCRdb holds only the in-frame ones, with some missing. The table has around 340,000 clones, over 90% seen once. Documented time point: blood from clinic visit 5 months post-surgery; TSC patient then seizure free. The sequences come from peripheral blood, collected 4 to 6 months after surgery. All receptors come from a boy younger than two with tuberous sclerosis and intractable seizures.

V gene TRBV27 combines with J gene TRBJ1-1; TRBD1 might be the D (5 bases). This CDR3 has 14 residues. V was pared by 2 bases and J by 4 bases, with 11 bases between. Germline assignment: CDR1 MNHEY and CDR2 SMNVEV (reference sequence). The CDR3 is CASSLQGALTEAFF. The DNA for the CDR3 is TGTGCCAGCAGTTTACAGGGTGCACTCACTGAAGCTTTCTTT.

The gene calls are TRBV2 and TRBJ2-7, with D uncertain. V was clipped by 6 bases and J by 4 bases, with 4 bases between them. CDR1 SNHLY and CDR2 FYNNEI come from the germline V gene. This CDR3 is 10 amino acids long. The CDR3 nucleotides read TGTGCCAGCAGGAATTACGAGCAGTACTTC. Protein: CASRNYEQYF.

This chain uses TRBV4-1 with TRBJ2-1; 9 nucleotides match TRBD2. The germline gives CDR1 MGHRA, CDR2 YSYEKL. This CDR3 comprises 15 residues. Trimming at V came to 1 base and at J to 8 bases, leaving 6 bases not matched to a gene. The CDR3 here is CASSQASGRLDEQFF. CDR3 DNA: TGCGCCAGCAGCCAAGCCAGCGGGAGGCTCGATGAGCAGTTCTTC.

This chain joins TRBV2 and TRBJ2-7; 10 positions agree with TRBD1. Germline assignment: CDR1 SNHLY and CDR2 FYNNEI. The CDR3 length is 17 residues. Trimming removed 5 bases from V and 5 bases from J; junction bases left unmatched: 15. The CDR3 nucleotides read TGTGCCAGCAGTCTTAACGGCCCCGGGACAGGGGCTAACGAGCAGTACTTC. It translates to CASSLNGPGTGANEQYF.

The DNA for the CDR3 is TGTGCCAGCAGCTTAGAGCGGGGGGGCCCAGATACGCAGTATTTT. Amino acid sequence: CASSLERGGPDTQYF. The V call is TRBV7-9, the J call TRBJ2-3; 10 nucleotides line up with TRBD2. Germline loops: CDR1 SEHNR, CDR2 FQNEAQ (reference sequence). The CDR3 consists of 15 residues. With V trimmed by 1 base and J by 4 bases, 2 bases remained unmatched. The whole variable domain, remainder taken from reference TRBV7-9 and TRBJ2-3, is DTGVSQNPRHKITKRGQNVTFRCDPISEHNRLYWYRQTLGQGPEFLTYFQNEAQLEKSRLLSDRFSAERPKGSFSTLEIQRTEQGDSAMYLCASSLERGGPDTQYFGPGTRLTVL.

This clone was picked up many times. The J gene is TRBJ1-1, the V gene TRBV4-1; 8 positions agree with TRBD1. Germline V gene data show CDR1 as MGHRA and CDR2 as YSYEKL. Germline trimming cut 0 bases from V and 0 bases from J; bases unmatched to any gene: 3. The CDR3 totals 16 residues. The DNA of the CDR3 is TGCGCCAGCAGCCAAGAGACAGGGGCCGTGAACACTGAAGCTTTCTTT. Amino acid sequence: CASSQETGAVNTEAFF.

The V and J genes are TRBV6-4 and TRBJ1-2; D is unclear. The CDR3 covers 13 residues. The germline V and J ends were trimmed by 0 bases and 2 bases, with 4 bases remaining between them. CDR1 MRHNA and CDR2 SNTAGT come from the germline V gene. CDR3 protein: CASSDSKNYGYTF. The CDR3 nucleotides are TGTGCCAGCAGTGACTCCAAAAACTATGGCTACACCTTC.

The chain recombines TRBV3-1 (or the pseudogene TRBV3-2) with TRBJ2-4; D is undetermined. Germline loops: CDR1 LGHDT, CDR2 YNNKEL (reference sequence). The V end was cut by 5 bases, the J end by 3 bases, with 8 bases between. The CDR3 length is 13 residues. The CDR3 sequence: CASSINSKNIQYF. DNA of the CDR3: TGTGCCAGCAGCATAAACAGCAAAAACATTCAGTACTTC.

This chain uses TRBV2 with TRBJ2-5; maybe TRBD2 (7 bases). The CDR3 spans 13 residues. The ends were cut back, 11 bases at V and 4 bases at J, with 17 bases in the middle. Germline V gene lookup returns CDR1 SNHLY and CDR2 FYNNEI. The CDR3 DNA follows: TGTGCCCGTAGCGGGCCACAGGGAGAGACCCAGTACTTC. Protein: CARSGPQGETQYF.

The chain recombines TRBV19 with TRBJ2-1; TRBD2 matches at 7 bases. CDR1 is LNHDA, CDR2 SQIVND, per germline (reference sequence). With V trimmed by 3 bases and J by 13 bases, 24 bases remained unmatched. This CDR3 has 18 residues. CDR3 sequence: CASSMRVAGPLRRLSQFF. The DNA for the CDR3 is TGTGCCAGTAGTATGAGGGTAGCGGGCCCCCTTCGGCGTCTCTCTCAGTTCTTC.

This chain joins TRBV28 and TRBJ2-5; a possible D gene is TRBD2 (6 bases). Trimming pared 5 bases from V and 5 bases from J, leaving 15 bases between. In germline, CDR1 is MDHEN, CDR2 SYDVKM. The CDR3 contains 14 residues. CDR3 sequence (DNA): TGTGCCAGCAGTCTGCGGGGAGGCCGCGAGACCCAGTACTTC. Translation: CASSLRGGRETQYF. Supplemented by reference TRBV28 and TRBJ2-5, the full variable domain reads DVKVTQSSRYLVKRTGEKVFLECVQDMDHENMFWYRQDPGLGLRLIYFSYDVKMKEKGDIPEGYSVSREKKERFSLILESASTNQTSMYLCASSLRGGRETQYFGPGTRLLVL.

This rearrangement joins TRBV4-1 to TRBJ2-6; D gene uncertain. Trimming took off 0 bases at V and 0 bases at J, with 15 bases between the two ends. Germline values: CDR1 MGHRA, CDR2 YSYEKL. CDR3 length equals 19 residues. This chain's CDR3 is CASSQEEAGPRSGANVLTF. Written as DNA, the CDR3 is TGCGCCAGCAGCCAAGAAGAGGCAGGACCACGCTCTGGGGCCAACGTCCTGACTTTC.

This sequence joins TRBV9 and TRBJ2-7; 9 positions match TRBD2. V dropped 0 bases and J dropped 2; count of bases not matched to a gene: 3. This CDR3 has 15 residues. Germline-derived CDR1 and CDR2 are SGDLS and YYNGEE. The CDR3 bases are TGTGCCAGCAGCGTAGGGGCTAGCGGGGCCTACGAGCAGTACTTC. The encoded protein is CASSVGASGAYEQYF.

V and J are TRBV5-3 and TRBJ1-2; TRBD1 is a possible D gene (6 bases). TRBV5-3 is classed as an ORF, of uncertain function. The CDR3 sequence is 16 residues long. V was clipped by 4 bases and J by 5 bases, with 21 bases between them. The CDR3 nucleotides read TGTGCCAGAAGCGACGACCCGTGGCGGGACATTTATGGCTACACCTTC. Protein product: CARSDDPWRDIYGYTF.

V is TRBV9 and J is TRBJ2-3, with D perhaps matching TRBD2 (6 bases). The V end was cut by 0 bases, the J end by 7 bases, with 21 bases between. The length of the CDR3 is 17 residues. Germline CDR1 and CDR2: SGDLS and YYNGEE. Here the CDR3 DNA reads TGTGCCAGCAGCGTAGCTGATCTTCCCGGGGGAGGCTATACGCAGTATTTT. Protein: CASSVADLPGGGYTQYF.

This chain joins TRBV7-9 and TRBJ1-1, with D hard to call. The length of the CDR3 is 13 residues. Per the germline V gene, CDR1 is SEHNR and CDR2 is FQNEAQ (reference sequence). V dropped 5 bases and J dropped 4 bases, with 11 bases sitting between them. CDR3 sequence (DNA): TGTGCCAGCAGCCCCGCGTGGGGCACTGAAGCTTTCTTT. This gives the protein CASSPAWGTEAFF.

The table lists this clone with a count of one. The chain links TRBV2 to TRBJ2-2; no reliable D call. Germline V gene data show CDR1 as SNHLY and CDR2 as FYNNEI. The CDR3 spans 11 residues. V was shortened by 8 bases and J by 3 bases, with 4 bases between the two germline ends. The CDR3 here is CASSDTGELFF. In nucleotides, the CDR3 is TGTGCCAGCTCAGACACCGGGGAGCTGTTTTTT.

V usage is TRBV5-1 and J usage is TRBJ1-2, with D unclear. The V and J ends lost 4 bases and 5 bases respectively, with 15 bases between them. The CDR3 is 14 amino acids. Germline V gene data show CDR1 as SGHRS and CDR2 as YFSETQ. The CDR3 bases are TGCGCCAGCAGCCCCCCGGGCCCCGCTTATGGCTACACCTTC. Protein sequence: CASSPPGPAYGYTF.

The chain is built from TRBV28 and TRBJ2-3; the match to TRBD1 covers 12 bases. The CDR3 totals 15 residues. Germline-derived CDR1 and CDR2 are MDHEN and SYDVKM. The V gene end was trimmed by 4 bases and the J gene end by 8 bases; junction bases not matched to a gene: 7. The CDR3 protein is CASSSRDRGLGTQYF. CDR3 bases: TGTGCCAGCAGTTCTCGGGACAGGGGGCTCGGTACGCAGTATTTT.

This chain links TRBV6-5 with TRBJ2-4; D is uncertain. This CDR3 region has 11 residues. Germline CDR1 is MNHEY and CDR2 is SVGAGI. The V end was cut by 5 bases, the J end by 11 bases, with 10 bases between. The CDR3 nucleotides read TGTGCCAGCAGTCAGAAGGGCGTTCAGTACTTC. This sequence encodes CASSQKGVQYF.

V is TRBV7-9 and J is TRBJ1-4; no reliable D call. The CDR3 consists of 13 residues. Germline loops: CDR1 SEHNR, CDR2 FQNEAQ (reference sequence). V shed 10 bases and J shed 4 bases, with 13 bases lying between them. This chain's CDR3 is CAIDGDRNEKLFF. CDR3 DNA: TGTGCCATAGACGGAGACCGTAATGAAAAACTGTTTTTT. Variable domain in full (rest from reference TRBV7-9 and TRBJ1-4): DTGVSQNPRHKITKRGQNVTFRCDPISEHNRLYWYRQTLGQGPEFLTYFQNEAQLEKSRLLSDRFSAERPKGSFSTLEIQRTEQGDSAMYLCAIDGDRNEKLFFGSGTQLSVL.

The genes are TRBV2 and TRBJ1-1, with D unclear. The germline gives CDR1 SNHLY, CDR2 FYNNEI. The CDR3 spans 16 residues. Trimming removed 3 bases from V and 2 bases from J, with 16 bases in between. The CDR3 bases are TGTGCCAGCAGTGACGTAAGGCAGGAGACTAACACTGAAGCTTTCTTT. Residues: CASSDVRQETNTEAFF.